These T cell receptor beta chains were read from a single sample in a study of T cells after yellow fever vaccination. TCRdb analysed the 5' RACE reads with MiXCR anew, one entry per CDR3 protein. The sample consists of 360,000 or so distinct CDR3 sequences, around 10% of them appearing once. Sequencing used PBMCs, obtained on the day of the first yellow fever vaccination. Every receptor here comes from a man between 18 and 29 years old who received the YFV17D yellow fever vaccine. Each CDR3 is given with its conserved first and last residue. The D gene is left open where the match is weak. Some rows mark clone size as missing; the rest say once, few, many or name a class of expanded clone.

len	v_gene	d_gene	j_gene	abundance	CDR3nt	CDR3aa
16	TRBV28	.	TRBJ1-5	.	TGTGCCAGCAGCGACATGGAGACCCTAAATTGGCAGCCCCAGCATTTT	CASSDMETLNWQPQHF
15	TRBV7-2	.	TRBJ2-3	.	TGTGCCAGCATCACCGGCGGGGCTAGCACAGATACGCAGTATTTT	CASITGGASTDTQYF
14	TRBV11-2	TRBD1	TRBJ1-2	many	TGTGCCAGCAGCTTAGATTGGGCAGGGGGGGGCTACACCTTC	CASSLDWAGGGYTF
15	TRBV4-3	.	TRBJ2-1	few	TGCGCCAGCAGCCAGGGGTTACTCTTATCCAATGAGCAGTTCTTC	CASSQGLLLSNEQFF
12	TRBV20-1	.	TRBJ1-2	.	TGCAGTGCTAGAGCAGAAGACTATGGCTACACCTTC	CSARAEDYGYTF
15	TRBV9	.	TRBJ1-1	.	TGTGCCAGCAGCGTAGATCAGGGGATGAACACTGAAGCTTTCTTT	CASSVDQGMNTEAFF
14	TRBV27	.	TRBJ2-3	few	TGTGCCAGCAGTCGACAGCCAGGGGCAGATACGCAGTATTTT	CASSRQPGADTQYF
18	TRBV11-1	.	TRBJ1-5	few	TGTGCCAGCAGCTTAGGCCGACTACGGGACGGGGTGAGTCAGCCCCAGCATTTT	CASSLGRLRDGVSQPQHF
14	TRBV27	TRBD1	TRBJ1-6	.	TGTGCCAGCACCACGGACAGGGACGGTTCACCCCTCCACTTT	CASTTDRDGSPLHF
12	TRBV19	.	TRBJ2-1	few	TGTGCCAGTAGTATCGCTGAGAGTGAGCAGTTCTTC	CASSIAESEQFF
13	TRBV2	.	TRBJ1-1	few	TGTGCCAGGAAGGGACCTACGAACACTGAAGCTTTCTTT	CARKGPTNTEAFF